This is a list of T cell receptor beta chains from one sample in a study of monozygotic twins with inflammatory bowel disease. TCRdb reprocessed the 5' RACE reads; each CDR3 protein has one entry and no DNA is given. Its listing shows 150,000 to 200,000 distinct CDR3 sequences. The sequencing sample was made of blood. These receptors all come from a human donor with ulcerative colitis or Crohn's disease, or a healthy co-twin of an affected twin (not recorded which). Each CDR3 is given with its conserved first and last residue. Fields, in order: CDR3 protein, J gene, V gene.

CDR3aa: CASSFVDRGGSPLHF; j_gene: TRBJ1-6; v_gene: TRBV5-4
CDR3aa: CASSERTSGLYEQYF; j_gene: TRBJ2-7; v_gene: TRBV2
CDR3aa: CASSYPYPGEEWNTEAFF; j_gene: TRBJ1-1; v_gene: TRBV6-2/TRBV6-3
CDR3aa: CASSLGVVANSYEQYF; j_gene: TRBJ2-7; v_gene: TRBV13
CDR3aa: CASSHGLAQSSYNEQFF; j_gene: TRBJ2-1; v_gene: TRBV7-6
CDR3aa: CASSPSSNLRYNEQFF; j_gene: TRBJ2-1; v_gene: TRBV9
CDR3aa: CASSLAGTRGEQYF; j_gene: TRBJ2-7; v_gene: TRBV12-3/TRBV12-4
CDR3aa: CALEILGATGELFF; j_gene: TRBJ2-2; v_gene: TRBV30
CDR3aa: CSVDWTSGTGTQYF; j_gene: TRBJ2-5; v_gene: TRBV29-1
CDR3aa: CAWSLAASYNEQFF; j_gene: TRBJ2-1; v_gene: TRBV30
CDR3aa: CASSVAGGEKLFF; j_gene: TRBJ1-4; v_gene: TRBV5-6
CDR3aa: CASSYSTGNLEQFF; j_gene: TRBJ2-1; v_gene: TRBV6-6
CDR3aa: CASSQEGSWTSRTGELFF; j_gene: TRBJ2-2; v_gene: TRBV4-2
CDR3aa: CASRRTSGHEQYF; j_gene: TRBJ2-7; v_gene: TRBV6-5
CDR3aa: CASSLWSTDTQYF; j_gene: TRBJ2-3; v_gene: TRBV5-4
CDR3aa: CSVRTGGSDTEAFF; j_gene: TRBJ1-1; v_gene: TRBV29-1
CDR3aa: CASSLAGRAHSWETQYF; j_gene: TRBJ2-5; v_gene: TRBV5-1